This T cell receptor (beta chain) appears in the sequencing data of a study of T cell repertoires in cytomegalovirus infection. Whole-study context: HLA-B-restricted CMV epitopes that are well studied were used alongside recently identified HLA-C-restricted ones. An indication of both CMV infection and matching HLA type came from public TCR beta signatures.

Germline V gene sequence: CDR1 MNHEY, CDR2 SVGEGT. This CDR3 region has 17 residues. Turning to this clonotype: Its cognate antigen is unknown. Germline and junction disagree at one end, which may indicate a read error.

Study findings and constraints: The response measured ex vivo was dominated by TCR beta clonotypes (HLA-C-restricted and CMV-specific).

Using its own MiXCR run on the reads, TCRdb lists one record per CDR3 protein. The data contain tens of thousands of distinct CDR3 sequences, 20% to 25% of them singletons. Sequenced here: CD8+ T cells from cultured PBMCs, sampled from culture after CMV antigen stimulation. V usage is TRBV6-2 or TRBV6-3 and J usage is TRBJ2-6, with TRBD1 matching over 9 bases. This receptor was obtained from a human donor in good health (CMV status not recorded). Some clones in this sample may be carry-over from other donors' samples. The chain's CDR3 is CARSRQGGWSGANVLTF. In nucleotides, the CDR3 is TGTGCCCGCAGCCGACAGGGGGGATGGTCCGGGGCCAACGTCCTGACTTTC.